A single sample gave rise to the 5 T cell receptor beta chains below, sequenced in a study of blood T cell repertoires in COVID-19. Repertoires were generated with immunoSEQ multiplex PCR, while TCRdb's copy carries only in-frame clones and drops some. The profile shows 170,000 or so clones, 85% to 90% of them singletons. Sequencing was carried out using PBMCs or T cells enriched from blood (not recorded which). All receptors come from a woman aged 45-65 years who had recovered from COVID-19.

The genes are TRBV19 and TRBJ1-5, with D tentatively TRBD1 (6 bases). The CDR3 extends over 14 amino acids. Deletions cut 3 bases from V and 5 bases from J, with 11 bases between. Per the germline V gene, CDR1 is LNHDA and CDR2 is SQIVND (reference sequence). CDR3 region: CASSIWEGDQPQHF. The CDR3 region has the DNA TGTGCCAGTAGTATCTGGGAGGGGGATCAGCCCCAGCATTTT.

The rearrangement uses TRBV2 and TRBJ2-6; TRBD1 aligns across 7 bases. V shed 10 bases, J shed 2 bases, and the junction held 2 bases outside the gene matches. The CDR3 runs to 13 residues. Germline loops: CDR1 SNHLY, CDR2 FYNNEI. The DNA of the CDR3 is TGTGCCACCCAGGGGGCTGGGGCCAACGTCCTGACTTTC. Amino acids: CATQGAGANVLTF.

The chain combines TRBV7-2 with TRBJ1-5, with 10 bases matching TRBD1. Germline V gene lookup returns CDR1 SGHTA and CDR2 FQGNSA. Trimming removed 4 bases from V and 0 bases from J; junction bases left unmatched: 9. The CDR3 covers 18 residues. The CDR3 reads CASSSLGQGVYSNQPQHF. CDR3 bases: TGTGCCAGCAGCTCCCTTGGACAGGGGGTTTATAGCAATCAGCCCCAGCATTTT.

The genes are TRBV5-5 and TRBJ1-2; TRBD1 might be the D (5 bases). V lost 0 bases and J 3 bases, leaving 15 bases between the germline ends. The CDR3 runs 16 residues. CDR1 and CDR2 from the germline V gene are SGHKS and YYEKEE (reference sequence). CDR3 in DNA: TGTGCCAGCAGCTTGGGGGGCGGTTCCGTCGACTATGGCTACACCTTC. Protein product: CASSLGGGSVDYGYTF.

The chain is built from TRBV9 and TRBJ2-1; possible D gene TRBD2, 7 bases. The V and J ends lost 2 bases and 9 bases respectively, with 15 bases between them. CDR3 length: 14 residues. Per the germline V gene, CDR1 is SGDLS and CDR2 is YYNGEE. CDR3 bases: TGTGCCAGCAGCGTTAGAGGGGGGGGCGCTGAGCAGTTCTTC. This encodes CASSVRGGGAEQFF. Full variable domain (outside the CDR3, taken from reference TRBV9 and TRBJ2-1): DSGVTQTPKHLITATGQRVTLRCSPRSGDLSVYWYQQSLDQGLQFLIQYYNGEERAKGNILERFSAQQFPDLHSELNLSSLELGDSALYFCASSVRGGGAEQFFGPGTRLTVL.